This T cell receptor (beta chain) comes out of a study of CD8 T cells in Susac syndrome. High-throughput TCR beta sequencing covered peripheral CD8+ and CD4+ T cells. The multiple sclerosis controls were treatment-naive patients, and their relapsing-remitting disease was stable or active. The CD8+ and CD4+ T cells were isolated magnetically using a negative isolation approach, whereas the TEMRA cells were enriched by FACS. With respect to this clonotype: The target antigen is unknown.

Study findings and constraints: An acknowledgment was made by the study that its TCR sequencing and HLA analysis involved relatively few individuals.

CDR1 is SEHNR and CDR2 is FQNEAQ in the germline V gene (reference sequence). This CDR3 has 12 amino acids. The V end lost 5 bases, the J end lost 6 bases, and 7 bases lay between the germline ends. cDNA came from about 0.51 to 1 ug RNA primed by random hexamers. MiXCR, applied by TCRdb to the immunoSEQ multiplex PCR reads, yields one record per CDR3 protein. The repertoire holds fewer than 150,000 distinct CDR3 sequences, with roughly 89% as singletons. Sample: CD8+ T cells from PBMCs. The sequence came from a human donor with multiple sclerosis. V usage is TRBV7-9 and J usage is TRBJ2-2; D not resolved. The CDR3 sequence is CASSPKPGELFF. CDR3 nucleotides: TGTGCCAGCAGCCCTAAGCCCGGGGAGCTGTTTTTT. Supplemented by reference TRBV7-9 and TRBJ2-2, the full variable domain reads DTGVSQNPRHKITKRGQNVTFRCDPISEHNRLYWYRQTLGQGPEFLTYFQNEAQLEKSRLLSDRFSAERPKGSFSTLEIQRTEQGDSAMYLCASSPKPGELFFGEGSRLTVL.